This T cell receptor (beta chain) emerged from a study of OX40 agonist ivuxolimab in advanced cancers. The overall study: Patients with prior anti-PD-1, anti-PD-L1 or anti-CTLA-4 therapy were eligible; 40% to 45% had some. Three patients showed partial responses: one hepatocellular carcinoma and two cutaneous melanoma cases.

TCRdb's copy holds only in-frame clones and misses some; the assay was immunoSEQ multiplex PCR. The sample lists about 28,000 clones, approximately 86% seen once, with 28% in the top ten. Overall study findings and caveats: Antigen specificity of clonally expanded peripheral T cells was not established.

Concerning this clone: Its antigen is undetermined.

This TCR was sampled from an adult with an advanced solid tumor such as melanoma, head and neck, liver or kidney cancer. The sample consisted of CD4+ or CD8+ T cells sorted from blood, taken in a trial of the OX40 agonist ivuxolimab.

The CDR3 sequence is CASIHPGGQGYSTQYF. The CDR3 nucleotides are TGTGCCAGCATCCACCCCGGGGGACAGGGCTATTCTACGCAGTATTTT. The V and J genes are TRBV7-9 and TRBJ2-3, with 9 bases aligning to TRBD1. The CDR3 runs to 16 residues. Germline CDR1 SEHNR, CDR2 FQNEAQ (reference sequence). V was pared by 7 bases and J by 8 bases, with 16 bases of the junction left unmatched.